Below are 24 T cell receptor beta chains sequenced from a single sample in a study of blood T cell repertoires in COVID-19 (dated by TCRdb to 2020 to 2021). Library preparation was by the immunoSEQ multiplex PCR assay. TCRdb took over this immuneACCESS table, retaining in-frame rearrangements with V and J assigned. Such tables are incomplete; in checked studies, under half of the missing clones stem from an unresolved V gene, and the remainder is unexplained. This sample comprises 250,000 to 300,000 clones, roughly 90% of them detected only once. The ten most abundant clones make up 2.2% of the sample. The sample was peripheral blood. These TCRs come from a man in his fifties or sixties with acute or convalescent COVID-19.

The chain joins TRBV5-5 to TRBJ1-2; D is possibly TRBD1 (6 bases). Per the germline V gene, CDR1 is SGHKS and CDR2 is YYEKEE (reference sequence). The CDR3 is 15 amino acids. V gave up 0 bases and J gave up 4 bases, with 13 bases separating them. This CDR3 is CASSLVQDSGYGYTF. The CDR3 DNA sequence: TGTGCCAGCAGCTTGGTTCAGGACAGCGGCTATGGCTACACCTTC.

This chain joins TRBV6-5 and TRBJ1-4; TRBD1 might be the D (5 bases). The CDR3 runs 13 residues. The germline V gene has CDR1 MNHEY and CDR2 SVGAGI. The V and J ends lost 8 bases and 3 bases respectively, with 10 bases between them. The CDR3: CASSRVSNEKLFF. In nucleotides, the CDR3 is TGTGCCAGCTCCAGGGTCTCTAATGAAAAACTGTTTTTT.

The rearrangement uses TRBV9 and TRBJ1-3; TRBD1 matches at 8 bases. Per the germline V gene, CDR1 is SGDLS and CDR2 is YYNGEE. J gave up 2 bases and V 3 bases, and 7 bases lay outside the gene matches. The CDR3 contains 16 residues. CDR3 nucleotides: TGTGCCAGCAGCGGTCAGGGGGCAATGACTGGAAACACCATATATTTT. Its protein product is CASSGQGAMTGNTIYF.

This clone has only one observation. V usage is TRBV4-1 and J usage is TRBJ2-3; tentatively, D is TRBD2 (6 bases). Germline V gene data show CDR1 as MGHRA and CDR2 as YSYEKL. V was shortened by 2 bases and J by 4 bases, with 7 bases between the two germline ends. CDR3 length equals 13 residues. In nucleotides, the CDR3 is TGCGCCAGCAGCCAACTAGCGCCAGATACGCAGTATTTT. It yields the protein CASSQLAPDTQYF.

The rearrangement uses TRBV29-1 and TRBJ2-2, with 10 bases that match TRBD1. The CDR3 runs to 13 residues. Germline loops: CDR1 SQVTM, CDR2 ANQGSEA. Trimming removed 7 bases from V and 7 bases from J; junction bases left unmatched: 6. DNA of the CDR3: TGCAGCGCCGTAGGGACAGGGGTCGGGGAGCTGTTTTTT. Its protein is CSAVGTGVGELFF.

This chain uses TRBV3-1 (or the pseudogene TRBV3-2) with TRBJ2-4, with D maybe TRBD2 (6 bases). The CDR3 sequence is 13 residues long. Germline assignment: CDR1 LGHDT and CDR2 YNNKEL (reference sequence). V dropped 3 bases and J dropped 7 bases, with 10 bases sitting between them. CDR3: CASSQTRGNIQYF. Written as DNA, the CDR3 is TGTGCCAGCAGCCAGACCCGGGGGAACATTCAGTACTTC.

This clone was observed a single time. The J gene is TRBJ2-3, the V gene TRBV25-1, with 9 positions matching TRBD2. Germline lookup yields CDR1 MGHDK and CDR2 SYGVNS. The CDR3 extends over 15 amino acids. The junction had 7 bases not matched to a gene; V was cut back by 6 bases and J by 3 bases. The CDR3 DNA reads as TGTGCCAGCAGCCTGTCTAGCGGGGTTACAGATACGCAGTATTTT. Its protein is CASSLSSGVTDTQYF.

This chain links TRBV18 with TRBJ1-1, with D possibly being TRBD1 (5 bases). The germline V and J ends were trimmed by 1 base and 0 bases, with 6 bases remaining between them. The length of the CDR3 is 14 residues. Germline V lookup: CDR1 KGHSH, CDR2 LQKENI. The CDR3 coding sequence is TGTGCCAGCTCACCACAGGGGATGAACACTGAAGCTTTCTTT. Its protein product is CASSPQGMNTEAFF.

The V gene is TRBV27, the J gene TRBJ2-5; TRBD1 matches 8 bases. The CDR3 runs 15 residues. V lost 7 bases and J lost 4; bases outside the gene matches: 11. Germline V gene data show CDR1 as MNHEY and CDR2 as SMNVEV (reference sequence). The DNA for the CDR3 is TGTGCCAGCAACCCCCTAGGGACAGGCCGAGAGACCCAGTACTTC. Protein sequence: CASNPLGTGRETQYF.

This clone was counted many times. The CDR3 spells CSAAGAFF. The CDR3 DNA reads TGCAGTGCCGCCGGGGCTTTCTTT. V is TRBV20-1 and J is TRBJ1-1; D is unclear. Trimming took off 6 bases at V and 11 bases at J, with 7 bases between the two ends. This CDR3 contains 8 residues. Germline values: CDR1 DFQATT, CDR2 SNEGSKA (reference sequence).

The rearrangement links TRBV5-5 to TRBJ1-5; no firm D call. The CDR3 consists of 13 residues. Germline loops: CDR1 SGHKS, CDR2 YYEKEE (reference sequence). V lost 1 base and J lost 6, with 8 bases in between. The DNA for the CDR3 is TGTGCCAGCAGCTTGAAGCATGGTCAGCCCCAGCATTTT. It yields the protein CASSLKHGQPQHF. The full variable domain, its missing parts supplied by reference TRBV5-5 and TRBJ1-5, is DAGVTQSPTHLIKTRGQQVTLRCSPISGHKSVSWYQQVLGQGPQFIFQYYEKEERGRGNFPDRFSARQFPNYSSELNVNALLLGDSALYLCASSLKHGQPQHFGDGTRLSIL.

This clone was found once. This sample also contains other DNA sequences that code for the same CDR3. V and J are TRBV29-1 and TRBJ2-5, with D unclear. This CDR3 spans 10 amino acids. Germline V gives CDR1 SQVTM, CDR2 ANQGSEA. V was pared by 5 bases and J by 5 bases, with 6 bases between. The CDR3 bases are TGCAGCGTTCTACAGGAGACCCAGTACTTC. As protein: CSVLQETQYF.

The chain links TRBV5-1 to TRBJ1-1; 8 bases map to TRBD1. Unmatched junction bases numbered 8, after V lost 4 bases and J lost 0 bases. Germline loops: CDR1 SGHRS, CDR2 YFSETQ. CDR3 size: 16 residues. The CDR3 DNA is TGCGCCAGCAGCCTGGGACAGGTGTTCATGAACACTGAAGCTTTCTTT. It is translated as CASSLGQVFMNTEAFF.

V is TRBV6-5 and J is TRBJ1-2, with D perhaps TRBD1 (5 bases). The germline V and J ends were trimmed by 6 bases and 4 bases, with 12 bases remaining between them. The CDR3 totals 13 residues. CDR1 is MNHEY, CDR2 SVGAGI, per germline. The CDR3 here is CASSSGGGYGYTF. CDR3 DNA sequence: TGTGCCAGCAGCTCGGGGGGAGGCTATGGCTACACCTTC.

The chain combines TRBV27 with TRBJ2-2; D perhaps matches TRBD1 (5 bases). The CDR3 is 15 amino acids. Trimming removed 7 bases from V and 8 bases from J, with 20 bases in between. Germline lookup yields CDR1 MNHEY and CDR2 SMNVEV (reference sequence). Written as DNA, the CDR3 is TGTGCCAGCACGAGGCAGGGTGTCATAGGAGGGGAGCTGTTTTTT. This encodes CASTRQGVIGGELFF.

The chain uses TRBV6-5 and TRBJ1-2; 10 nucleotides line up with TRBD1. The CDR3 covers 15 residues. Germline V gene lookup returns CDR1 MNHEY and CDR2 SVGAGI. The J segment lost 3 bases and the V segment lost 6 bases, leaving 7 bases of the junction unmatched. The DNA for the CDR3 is TGTGCCAGCAGGGCTTTAGGGACAGGGGACTATGGCTACACCTTC. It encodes CASRALGTGDYGYTF.

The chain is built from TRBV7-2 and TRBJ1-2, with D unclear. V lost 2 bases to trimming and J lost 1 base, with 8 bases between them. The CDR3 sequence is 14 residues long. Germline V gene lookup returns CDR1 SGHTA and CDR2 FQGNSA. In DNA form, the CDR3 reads TGTGCCAGCAGCTTACTCAGGAATAACTATGGCTACACCTTC. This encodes CASSLLRNNYGYTF.

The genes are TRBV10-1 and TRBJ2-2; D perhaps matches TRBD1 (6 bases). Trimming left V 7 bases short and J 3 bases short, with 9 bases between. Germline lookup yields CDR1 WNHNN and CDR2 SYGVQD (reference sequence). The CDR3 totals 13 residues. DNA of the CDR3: TGCGCCAGCACCCAGGGGCACACCGGGGAGCTGTTTTTT. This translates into CASTQGHTGELFF.

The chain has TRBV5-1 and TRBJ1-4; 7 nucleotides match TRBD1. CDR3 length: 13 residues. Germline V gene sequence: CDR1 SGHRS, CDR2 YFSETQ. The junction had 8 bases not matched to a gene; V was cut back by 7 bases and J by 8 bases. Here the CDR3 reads CASATGTVEKLFF. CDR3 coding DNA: TGCGCCAGCGCAACCGGGACAGTAGAAAAACTGTTTTTT.

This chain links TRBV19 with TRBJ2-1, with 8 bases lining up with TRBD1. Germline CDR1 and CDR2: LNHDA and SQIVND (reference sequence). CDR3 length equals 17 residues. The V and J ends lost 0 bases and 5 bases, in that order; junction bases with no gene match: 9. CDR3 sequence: CASSIDPQGAENNEQFF. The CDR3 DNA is TGTGCCAGTAGTATAGACCCTCAGGGGGCGGAAAACAATGAGCAGTTCTTC.

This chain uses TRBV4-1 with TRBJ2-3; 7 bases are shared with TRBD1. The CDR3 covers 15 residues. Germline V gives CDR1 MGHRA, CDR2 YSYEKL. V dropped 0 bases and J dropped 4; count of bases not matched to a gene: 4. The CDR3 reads CASSQDRQGADTQYF. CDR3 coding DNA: TGCGCCAGCAGCCAAGATAGACAGGGCGCAGATACGCAGTATTTT.

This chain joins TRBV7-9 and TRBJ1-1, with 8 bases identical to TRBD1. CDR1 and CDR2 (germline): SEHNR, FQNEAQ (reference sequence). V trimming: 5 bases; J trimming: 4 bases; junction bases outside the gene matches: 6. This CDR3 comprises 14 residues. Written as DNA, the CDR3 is TGTGCCAGCAGCGCGACAGGGGCGGGCACTGAAGCTTTCTTT. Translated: CASSATGAGTEAFF.

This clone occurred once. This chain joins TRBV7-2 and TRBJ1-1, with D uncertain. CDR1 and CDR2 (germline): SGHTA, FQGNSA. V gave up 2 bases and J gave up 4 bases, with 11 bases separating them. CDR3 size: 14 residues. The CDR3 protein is CASSLRGLSTEAFF. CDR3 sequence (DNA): TGTGCCAGCAGCTTAAGAGGGTTAAGCACTGAAGCTTTCTTT.

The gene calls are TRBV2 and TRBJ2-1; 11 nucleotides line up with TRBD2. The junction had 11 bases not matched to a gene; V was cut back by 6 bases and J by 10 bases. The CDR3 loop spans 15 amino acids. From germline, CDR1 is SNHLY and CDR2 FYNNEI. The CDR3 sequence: CASRYSSGTSGEQFF. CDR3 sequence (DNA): TGTGCCAGCAGGTACTCCTCCGGGACTAGCGGCGAGCAGTTCTTC.